This T cell receptor beta chain was identified during a study of TIL therapy for anti-PD-1-resistant metastatic lung cancer. Sequencing used immunoSEQ v3. Libraries were prepared by immunoSEQ multiplex PCR; TCRdb keeps only in-frame clonotypes and omits some of them. This repertoire shows approximately 45,000 clones, about 80% found once; its top ten account for more than 12%. The germline V and J ends were trimmed by 3 bases and 2 bases, with 8 bases remaining between them. Germline V lookup: CDR1 SGHTA, CDR2 FQGTGA. There are 13 residues in the CDR3. As to time point: pre-treatment sample, taken before nivolumab and TIL therapy. Patients were adults with stage 4 NSCLC.

The specimen comprised blood, sampled at baseline. The V and J genes are TRBV7-3 and TRBJ2-7, with a possible D match to TRBD2 (5 bases). The receptor was derived from a man between 70 and 80 years old with non-small cell lung cancer. CDR3 residues: CASSFQLAYEQYF. Written as DNA, the CDR3 is TGTGCCAGCAGCTTTCAACTAGCCTACGAGCAGTACTTC.